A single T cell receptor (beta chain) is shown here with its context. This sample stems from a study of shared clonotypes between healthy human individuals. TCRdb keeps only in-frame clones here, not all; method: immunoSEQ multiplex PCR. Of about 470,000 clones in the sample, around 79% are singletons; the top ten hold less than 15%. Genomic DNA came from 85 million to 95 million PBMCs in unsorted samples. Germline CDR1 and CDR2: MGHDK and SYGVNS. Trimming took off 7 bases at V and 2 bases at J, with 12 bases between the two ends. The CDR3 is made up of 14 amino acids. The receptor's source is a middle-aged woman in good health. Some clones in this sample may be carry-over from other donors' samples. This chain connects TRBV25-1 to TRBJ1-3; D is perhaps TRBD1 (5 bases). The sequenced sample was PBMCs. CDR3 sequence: CASISGMPGNTIYF. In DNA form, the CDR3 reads TGTGCCAGCATCTCAGGGATGCCTGGAAACACCATATATTTT. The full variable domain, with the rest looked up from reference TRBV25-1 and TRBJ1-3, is EADIYQTPRYLVIGTGKKITLECSQTMGHDKMYWYQQDPGMELHLIHYSYGVNSTEKGDLSSESTVSRIRTEHFPLTLESARPSHTSQYLCASISGMPGNTIYFGEGSWLTVV.